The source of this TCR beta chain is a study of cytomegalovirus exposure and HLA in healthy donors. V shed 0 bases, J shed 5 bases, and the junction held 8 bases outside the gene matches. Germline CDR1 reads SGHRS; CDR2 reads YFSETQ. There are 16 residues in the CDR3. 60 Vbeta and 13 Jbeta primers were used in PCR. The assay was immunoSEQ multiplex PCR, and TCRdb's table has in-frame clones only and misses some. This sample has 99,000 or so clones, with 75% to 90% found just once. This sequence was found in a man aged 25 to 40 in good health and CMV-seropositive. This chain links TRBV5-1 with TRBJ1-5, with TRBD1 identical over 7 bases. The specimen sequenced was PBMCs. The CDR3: CASSLGTGDRDQPQHF. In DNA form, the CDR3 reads TGCGCCAGCAGCTTGGGTACAGGGGATCGGGATCAGCCCCAGCATTTT.